This entry lists 17 T cell receptor beta chains sequenced from one sample in a study of control samples from healthy donors and cancer patients. TCRdb's table, derived via immunoSEQ multiplex PCR, lists solely in-frame clones and lacks some. The sample has roughly 80,000 clones; about 90% are singletons. The sample comprised blood. These receptor sequences come from a man aged 50-60 years in good health.

To note about this clone: One junction end disagrees with the germline gene, perhaps due to a read error. The chain employs TRBV5-1 and TRBJ1-3; D unclear. The CDR3 is made up of 15 amino acids. Germline V CDR1 and CDR2: SGHRS, YFSETQ. CDR3 in DNA: TGCGCCAGCCACGAGGGATCTAGCTCTGGAAGCACCATATATTTT. It yields the protein CASHEGSSSGSTIYF.

This chain joins TRBV2 and TRBJ1-2; D remains ambiguous. This CDR3 spans 15 amino acids. CDR1 and CDR2 (germline): SNHLY, FYNNEI. V was shortened by 1 base and J by 6 bases, with 15 bases between the two germline ends. The CDR3 DNA is TGTGCCAGCAGTGAAGAGGCGAGACCCCGGAATGGCTACACCTTC. Amino acids: CASSEEARPRNGYTF.

This chain connects TRBV6-6 to TRBJ1-1; no definite D call. Trimming pared 2 bases from V and 5 bases from J, leaving 6 bases between. Germline V gene data show CDR1 as MNHNY and CDR2 as SVGAGI (reference sequence). This CDR3 has 12 amino acids. This CDR3 reads CASSYQFTEAFF. The CDR3 nucleotides are TGTGCCAGCAGTTACCAGTTTACTGAAGCTTTCTTT.

CDR3 in DNA: TGTGCCAGCAGTCCCCGGCCGACTCCGGACCTCCACTTT. It encodes CASSPRPTPDLHF. V usage is TRBV6-5 and J usage is TRBJ1-6; D gene uncertain. Trimming left V 5 bases short and J 15 bases short, with 17 bases between. Germline CDR1 is MNHEY and CDR2 is SVGAGI. The CDR3 contains 13 residues.

The V call is TRBV2, the J call TRBJ1-2, with D unresolved. The CDR3 sequence is 16 residues long. Germline V gene lookup returns CDR1 SNHLY and CDR2 FYNNEI. The germline V and J ends were trimmed by 3 bases and 0 bases, with 14 bases remaining between them. The DNA of the CDR3 is TGTGCCAGCAGTGACCCAGGTCCGCCTACTAACTATGGCTACACCTTC. Its protein product is CASSDPGPPTNYGYTF.

The chain joins TRBV19 to TRBJ2-1; D gene unclear. With 5 bases removed from V and 6 bases from J, the gap between germline ends came to 8 bases. The CDR3 is 12 residues long. CDR1 is LNHDA, CDR2 SQIVND, per germline (reference sequence). This chain's CDR3 is CASSPAPNEQFF. CDR3 DNA sequence: TGTGCCAGTAGTCCCGCCCCCAATGAGCAGTTCTTC. The full variable domain, completed using reference TRBV19 and TRBJ2-1, is DGGITQSPKYLFRKEGQNVTLSCEQNLNHDAMYWYRQDPGQGLRLIYYSQIVNDFQKGDIAEGYSVSREKKESFPLTVTSAQKNPTAFYLCASSPAPNEQFFGPGTRLTVL.

The V call is TRBV6-5, the J call TRBJ1-6; D is undetermined. The CDR3 is made up of 12 amino acids. V gave up 5 bases and J gave up 10 bases, with 9 bases separating them. Per germline, CDR1 MNHEY and CDR2 SVGAGI. The CDR3 sequence is CASSPGDSPLHF. Written as DNA, the CDR3 is TGTGCCAGCAGTCCGGGAGACTCACCCCTCCACTTT.

The V and J genes are TRBV10-2 and TRBJ2-7; TRBD1 is a possible D gene (6 bases). The germline V gene encodes CDR1 WSHSY and CDR2 SAAADI. This CDR3 comprises 15 residues. Trimming shortened V by 8 bases and J by 1 base, and 18 bases separated the two germline ends. The CDR3 protein is CASRPTGGMSYEQYF. The DNA for the CDR3 is TGCGCCAGCCGGCCGACAGGAGGTATGTCCTACGAGCAGTACTTC.

The J gene is TRBJ1-4, the V gene TRBV4-1, with D hard to call. Germline values: CDR1 MGHRA, CDR2 YSYEKL. The CDR3 is 14 amino acids. V was pared by 5 bases and J by 0 bases, with 7 bases between. The CDR3: CASSTLATNEKLFF. Written as DNA, the CDR3 is TGCGCCAGCAGCACTCTTGCAACTAATGAAAAACTGTTTTTT.

V gene TRBV12-3 or TRBV12-4 combines with J gene TRBJ1-1; 8 bases map to TRBD1. V gave up 6 bases and J gave up 6 bases; unmatched junction bases: 6. The CDR3 length is 13 residues. The CDR3 bases are TGTGCCAGCAGGTCTGACAGGGGCGCTGAAGCTTTCTTT. Protein sequence: CASRSDRGAEAFF.

The chain is built from TRBV27 and TRBJ1-1, with D hard to call. The CDR3 is made up of 14 amino acids. Germline values: CDR1 MNHEY, CDR2 SMNVEV (reference sequence). V gave up 3 bases and J gave up 0 bases, with 8 bases separating them. The CDR3 nucleotides read TGTGCCAGCAGTTTTAGCCGGCTGAACACTGAAGCTTTCTTT. Translation gives CASSFSRLNTEAFF.

As for this clone: Distinct nucleotide sequences in the sample also encode this CDR3. J is TRBJ2-5 and V is TRBV18, with 9 positions matching TRBD1. The CDR3 runs to 15 residues. The V gene end was trimmed by 1 base and the J gene end by 4 bases; junction bases not matched to a gene: 4. Germline V gene data show CDR1 as KGHSH and CDR2 as LQKENI. CDR3 DNA sequence: TGTGCCAGCTCACCACAACAGGGGGCTGGAGAGACCCAGTACTTC. Its translation: CASSPQQGAGETQYF.

J is TRBJ2-2 and V is TRBV10-2, with TRBD2 identical over 9 bases. The CDR3 runs to 17 residues. The germline gives CDR1 WSHSY, CDR2 SAAADI. V dropped 2 bases and J dropped 1; count of bases not matched to a gene: 5. The CDR3 nucleotides read TGCGCCAGCAGTGAGGCGGCGGGGGGGCTGAACACCGGGGAGCTGTTTTTT. The encoded protein is CASSEAAGGLNTGELFF.

This chain uses TRBV15 with TRBJ1-5; a weak D match, TRBD1 (6 bases). CDR3 length: 15 amino acids. Germline V gene lookup returns CDR1 LNHNV and CDR2 YYDKDF (reference sequence). The V end lost 1 base, the J end lost 3 bases, and 10 bases lay between the germline ends. CDR3: CATSRGQDNNQPQHF. CDR3 DNA: TGTGCCACCAGCAGAGGACAGGACAACAATCAGCCCCAGCATTTT.

This sequence joins TRBV6-5 and TRBJ1-1; weak D call: TRBD1 (5 bases). Trimming took 8 bases from V and 5 from J, leaving 15 bases between them. Germline CDR1 is MNHEY and CDR2 is SVGAGI. The CDR3 length is 13 residues. This CDR3 reads CASPGLGPTEAFF. For the CDR3, the DNA is TGTGCCAGCCCAGGTTTGGGGCCAACTGAAGCTTTCTTT.

CDR3 in DNA: TGCAGCGTTAGACAGGGGGCTCGGAAGACCCAGTACTTC. It translates to CSVRQGARKTQYF. The chain joins TRBV29-1 to TRBJ2-5; 10 bases fit TRBD1. The CDR3 sequence is 13 residues long. From germline, CDR1 is SQVTM and CDR2 ANQGSEA. J was trimmed by 6 bases and V by 5 bases; bases with no gene match: 6.

The CDR3, as DNA: TGTGCCAGCAGCTTGGGAGACAGTAGCAATCAGCCCCAGCATTTT. The encoded protein is CASSLGDSSNQPQHF. The chain carries TRBV5-8 and TRBJ1-5, with D possibly TRBD1 on 5 matching bases. Germline CDR1 is SGHTS and CDR2 is YDEGEE. The V and J ends lost 0 bases and 0 bases respectively, with 7 bases between them. The CDR3 totals 15 residues.